These 14 T cell receptor beta chains were sequenced from one sample in a study of radiation and T cells in renal cell carcinoma. The time point is: blood 4 weeks post-SBRT, at nephrectomy. Treatment in this sample: 15 Gy SBRT to primary tumor, nephrectomy 4 weeks later. TCRdb keeps only in-frame clones here, not all; method: immunoSEQ multiplex PCR. The sample includes 150,000 to 200,000 clones, approximately 90% seen only once; the top ten take around 11%. The sequencing used blood, collected from a patient whose treatment included radiotherapy and nephrectomy. The receptors derive from a woman aged 50 to 60 with renal cell carcinoma.

The CDR3 nucleotides read TGTGCCAGCAGCGGGAACCTAGCGGGGATCTACAATGAGCAGTTCTTC. It yields the protein CASSGNLAGIYNEQFF. The genes are TRBV5-4 and TRBJ2-1, with TRBD2 matching 9 bases. There are 16 residues in the CDR3. Germline-derived CDR1 and CDR2 are SGHNT and YYREEE (reference sequence). Trimming at V came to 4 bases and at J to 3 bases, leaving 8 bases not matched to a gene. The whole variable domain, filled in from reference TRBV5-4 and TRBJ2-1, reads ETGVTQSPTHLIKTRGQQVTLRCSSQSGHNTVSWYQQALGQGPQFIFQYYREEENGRGNFPPRFSGLQFPNYSSELNVNALELDDSALYLCASSGNLAGIYNEQFFGPGTRLTVL.

CDR3 DNA sequence: TGTGCCAGCAGCCCCGACAGATTCGGGATCGGGGAGCTGTTTTTT. Translating gives CASSPDRFGIGELFF. The V gene is TRBV7-2, the J gene TRBJ2-2; D is possibly TRBD1 or TRBD2 (5 bases each). V gave up 5 bases and J gave up 7 bases, with 17 bases separating them. The germline V gene has CDR1 SGHTA and CDR2 FQGNSA. This CDR3 has 15 amino acids. The complete variable domain, with remaining parts taken from reference TRBV7-2 and TRBJ2-2, reads GAGVSQSPSNKVTEKGKDVELRCDPISGHTALYWYRQSLGQGLEFLIYFQGNSAPDKSGLPSDRFSAERTGGSVSTLTIQRTQQEDSAVYLCASSPDRFGIGELFFGEGSRLTVL.

The chain joins TRBV7-3 to TRBJ1-6; TRBD1 matches 8 bases. Trimming at V came to 1 base and at J to 9 bases, leaving 5 bases not matched to a gene. The CDR3 contains 15 residues. Germline V gene sequence: CDR1 SGHTA, CDR2 FQGTGA. The CDR3 sequence: CASSLKAGGGSPLHF. The CDR3 DNA reads as TGTGCCAGCAGCTTAAAGGCAGGGGGCGGTTCACCCCTCCACTTT.

This chain joins TRBV30 and TRBJ1-1; tentatively, D is TRBD1 (6 bases). CDR3 size: 14 residues. Germline V gene data show CDR1 as GTSNPN and CDR2 as SVGIG (reference sequence). V was clipped by 2 bases and J by 2 bases, with 12 bases between them. The CDR3 loop is CAWSIGGANTEAFF. DNA for the CDR3: TGTGCCTGGAGTATCGGGGGGGCCAACACTGAAGCTTTCTTT.

The genes are TRBV4-2 and TRBJ2-5; a weak D match, TRBD2 (6 bases). Between the trimmed V and J ends, which lost 2 bases and 5 bases, there was a span of 15 bases. The CDR3 covers 15 residues. The germline CDR1 and CDR2 sequences are LGHNA and YNFKEQ. CDR3 in amino acids: CASSQSGAGRETQYF. The DNA for the CDR3 is TGTGCCAGCAGCCAAAGCGGCGCAGGGAGGGAGACCCAGTACTTC.

This chain connects TRBV5-1 to TRBJ1-6, with D possibly matching TRBD1 (6 bases). Trimming shortened V by 0 bases and J by 9 bases, and 10 bases separated the two germline ends. The CDR3 covers 14 residues. The germline CDR1 and CDR2 sequences are SGHRS and YFSETQ. The CDR3 DNA reads as TGCGCCAGCAGCTTGGGGCAGGGGAGTTCACCCCTCCACTTT. It encodes CASSLGQGSSPLHF.

This chain links TRBV9 with TRBJ1-3; the D gene is possibly TRBD1 (6 bases). The CDR3 sequence is 17 residues long. V was cut by 3 bases and J by 0 bases, with 16 bases left in between. Germline CDR1 SGDLS, CDR2 YYNGEE. CDR3 sequence: CASSGTGNFFSGNTIYF. The CDR3 nucleotides read TGTGCCAGCAGCGGAACAGGGAACTTCTTCTCTGGAAACACCATATATTTT.

This sequence joins TRBV21-1 and TRBJ2-5; the table names TRBD2, a call not compared with the DNA. TRBV21-1 is a known pseudogene. This CDR3 spans 13 amino acids. CDR3 coding DNA: TGTGCCAGCAGCAAAGTAACCCGGGAGACCCAGTACTTC. It specifies CASSKVTRETQYF.

The sample holds a few counts of this clone. The chain is built from TRBV4-1 and TRBJ2-5; D is uncertain. The CDR3 totals 15 residues. Germline values: CDR1 MGHRA, CDR2 YSYEKL. The V and J ends lost 1 base and 1 base respectively, with 10 bases between them. In nucleotides, the CDR3 is TGCGCCAGCAGCCAAGGGCCGCACCTCCAAGAGACCCAGTACTTC. It translates to CASSQGPHLQETQYF.

This clone showed up just a few times. The chain carries TRBV6-1 and TRBJ1-1; D gene unclear. The V and J ends lost 6 bases and 5 bases respectively, with 4 bases between them. The CDR3 is 10 residues long. CDR1 is MNHNS and CDR2 is SASEGT in the germline V gene. CDR3 DNA: TGTGCCAGCAGGTTTACTGAAGCTTTCTTT. Encoded protein: CASRFTEAFF.

In nucleotides, the CDR3 is TGCGCCAGCAGCTTGGATCTGGGTGATTATGGAAACACCATATATTTT. It is translated as CASSLDLGDYGNTIYF. The rearrangement uses TRBV5-1 and TRBJ1-3; D is uncertain. The length of the CDR3 is 16 residues. Trimming left V 0 bases short and J 3 bases short, with 13 bases between. The germline V gene has CDR1 SGHRS and CDR2 YFSETQ.

The chain carries TRBV6-5 and TRBJ1-1; D unclear. The germline V gene has CDR1 MNHEY and CDR2 SVGAGI. This CDR3 contains 14 residues. Between the trimmed V and J ends, which lost 10 bases and 5 bases, there was a span of 20 bases. CDR3 protein: CATYSITPGTEAFF. The CDR3, as DNA: TGTGCCACCTACTCTATTACCCCGGGGACTGAAGCTTTCTTT.

The chain links TRBV19 to TRBJ1-1; no reliable D call. CDR1 is LNHDA and CDR2 is SQIVND in the germline V gene (reference sequence). V dropped 10 bases and J dropped 4 bases, with 19 bases sitting between them. The CDR3 length is 14 residues. The CDR3 is CANNRQIDTTEAFF. The CDR3 bases are TGTGCCAATAACCGGCAGATAGATACCACTGAAGCTTTCTTT.

This chain connects TRBV7-8 to TRBJ1-1; a weak D match, TRBD1 (5 bases). V was clipped by 7 bases and J by 6 bases, with 18 bases between them. The CDR3 totals 14 residues. The germline CDR1 and CDR2 sequences are SGHVS and FQNEAQ. CDR3 protein: CASIPGRGKAEAFF. The CDR3, as DNA: TGTGCCAGCATCCCCGGTCGGGGGAAAGCTGAAGCTTTCTTT.